This T cell receptor (beta chain) was profiled in a study of CD8+CD57+ T cells in acquired aplastic anemia. Study in general: When averaged, DNA from sorted CD4+ and CD8+ cells came to 2.5 to 4 ug.

Template material for TCR beta VDJ and CDR3 profiling consisted of genomic DNA. TCRdb analysed the reads with MiXCR anew, one entry per CDR3 protein. Here the sample spans some 170,000 distinct CDR3 sequences, around 48% being singletons. At least ten counts were recorded for this clonotype. Its specificity is not known. Relative to the germline gene, one junction end is altered; a read error may explain this. Points from the study as a whole: Over 25 CD8+ CDR3 sequences occurred in both the patients and the controls. Patients were compared with controls for CD8+ Simpson's diversity, and no significant difference emerged.

Previously, flow cytometry had revealed CD8+CD57+ cell expansion in the patients chosen for sequencing. The sequence was collected from a human donor with aplastic anemia. Source material: sorted CD4+, CD8+, or CD8+CD57+ T cells (not recorded which) from PBMCs.

CDR3 protein: CASSYGQRGGVETQYF. DNA of the CDR3: TGTGCTAGCAGCTACGGTCAGCGGGGGGGGGTGGAGACCCAGTACTTC. The V call is TRBV7-7, the J call TRBJ2-5; 10 bases map to TRBD2. Germline values: CDR1 SSHAT, CDR2 FNYEAQ (reference sequence). The CDR3 is 16 amino acids.